The 21 T cell receptor beta chains below were found in one sample sequenced in a study of T cell repertoires in cytomegalovirus infection. Their antigens are not known. From the reads, TCRdb called clonotypes with MiXCR, one entry per CDR3 protein. Here the sample spans 250,000 to 400,000 distinct CDR3 sequences, roughly 25% being singletons. This specimen was cultured PBMCs, taken from culture after CMV antigen stimulation. These TCRs come from a human donor in good health (CMV status not recorded). Some clones in this sample may be carry-over from other donors' samples.

This clonotype showed up just a few times. CDR3 DNA: TGTGCCAGTAGCCCCGGGCCCCATGAGGAGACCCAGTACTTC. Protein sequence: CASSPGPHEETQYF. V gene TRBV19 combines with J gene TRBJ2-5; D not resolved. Trimming left V 6 bases short and J 5 bases short, with 16 bases between. In germline, CDR1 is LNHDA, CDR2 SQIVND (reference sequence). The CDR3 extends over 14 amino acids.

The chain combines TRBV27 with TRBJ1-2, with D uncertain. This CDR3 spans 13 amino acids. The germline CDR1 and CDR2 sequences are MNHEY and SMNVEV (reference sequence). Trimming removed 9 bases from V and 4 bases from J, with 15 bases in between. The CDR3 reads CASKTRASYGYTF. DNA of the CDR3: TGTGCCAGTAAGACCCGGGCTTCCTATGGCTACACCTTC.

Only one count was recorded for this clonotype. The chain recombines TRBV28 with TRBJ2-5, with D perhaps given as TRBD1 or TRBD2 (5 bases each). Trimming stripped 6 bases from V and 1 base from J, with 15 bases between. The germline V gene encodes CDR1 MDHEN and CDR2 SYDVKM. This CDR3 spans 15 amino acids. The CDR3 region is CASRRDGTFQETQYF. CDR3 nucleotide sequence: TGTGCCAGCAGGAGGGACGGAACCTTCCAAGAGACCCAGTACTTC.

DNA for the CDR3: TGTGCCAGAGAGGGGGGACACCGGATCTCCTACAATGAGCAGTTCTTC. Its translation is CAREGGHRISYNEQFF. The chain carries TRBV19 and TRBJ2-1; D tentatively fits TRBD1 or TRBD2 (6 bases each). The CDR3 runs to 16 residues. Trimming shortened V by 9 bases and J by 0 bases, and 18 bases separated the two germline ends. CDR1 LNHDA and CDR2 SQIVND come from the germline V gene (reference sequence).

The chain couples TRBV29-1 to TRBJ2-7, with 8 positions matching TRBD2. Germline assignment: CDR1 SQVTM and CDR2 ANQGSEA. The CDR3 extends over 11 amino acids. In DNA, the CDR3 is TGCGGTACGGGAGGGGCCTACGAGCAGTACGTC. Its translation: CGTGGAYEQYV.

This clonotype was observed a handful of times. The chain's CDR3 is CASSEIRGPDTQYF. For the CDR3, the DNA is TGTGCCAGCAGTGAAATCCGGGGCCCAGATACGCAGTATTTT. The chain links TRBV2 to TRBJ2-3; tentatively, D is TRBD1 or TRBD2 (5 bases each). V gave up 2 bases and J gave up 4 bases, with 10 bases separating them. The V gene's germline CDR1 is SNHLY and CDR2 FYNNEI. The CDR3 spans 14 residues.

This clonotype is termed large. The J gene is TRBJ2-7, the V gene TRBV7-2, with TRBD1 matching 7 bases. Losses at the gene ends were 10 bases for V and 0 bases for J; bases not matched to a gene: 6. From germline, CDR1 is SGHTA and CDR2 FQGNSA. CDR3 size: 13 residues. The chain's CDR3 is CATKDRSSYEQYF. CDR3 sequence (DNA): TGTGCCACCAAGGACAGGAGCTCCTACGAGCAGTACTTC.

This clonotype was detected only a few times. The genes are TRBV28 and TRBJ1-6; possible D gene TRBD1, 6 bases. Germline V gene lookup returns CDR1 MDHEN and CDR2 SYDVKM. V shed 6 bases and J shed 7 bases, with 16 bases lying between them. The CDR3 totals 15 residues. The CDR3 DNA reads TGTGCCAGCAGGTCCGCGGGGGCGGAAAATTCACCCCTCCACTTT. It codes for CASRSAGAENSPLHF.

A single count supports this clonotype. The gene calls are TRBV2 and TRBJ1-5, with a tentative D call TRBD1 (5 bases). CDR3 length: 12 amino acids. Looked up from germline, CDR1 is SNHLY and CDR2 is FYNNEI. Between the trimmed V and J ends, which lost 8 bases and 5 bases, there was a span of 10 bases. DNA for the CDR3: TGTGCCAGCCGGGGGGAGGATCAGCCCCAGCATTTT. Protein: CASRGEDQPQHF.

There are a few counts of this clonotype. Here the CDR3 reads CASSISLKDTRSTDTQYF. As DNA, the CDR3 is TGTGCCAGTAGTATTAGCTTGAAGGACACGAGAAGCACAGATACGCAGTATTTT. The V and J genes are TRBV19 and TRBJ2-3; maybe TRBD1 (5 bases). Trimming removed 3 bases at V and 0 bases at J, with 19 bases between. This CDR3 has 18 amino acids. The germline V gene has CDR1 LNHDA and CDR2 SQIVND (reference sequence).

This chain uses TRBV7-6 with TRBJ2-2, with D hard to call. Trimming stripped 10 bases from V and 0 bases from J, with 15 bases between. The CDR3 contains 15 residues. Per germline, CDR1 SGHVS and CDR2 FNYEAQ. The CDR3 loop reads CANPVKFANTGELFF. The CDR3 bases are TGTGCCAATCCCGTCAAGTTCGCGAACACCGGGGAGCTGTTTTTT.

The J gene is TRBJ2-1, the V gene TRBV24-1; D possibly corresponds to TRBD2 (6 bases). This CDR3 has 16 amino acids. With 0 bases removed from V and 2 bases from J, the gap between germline ends came to 10 bases. Germline V gene lookup returns CDR1 KGHDR and CDR2 SFDVKD. The CDR3 coding sequence is TGTGCCACCAGTGATTTGCCGTTAGCGGCCTACAATGAGCAGTTCTTC. This codes for CATSDLPLAAYNEQFF.

The rearrangement joins TRBV4-1 to TRBJ2-7; 8 bases line up with TRBD2. The germline V gene has CDR1 MGHRA and CDR2 YSYEKL. The junction had 9 bases not matched to a gene; V was cut back by 0 bases and J by 5 bases. This CDR3 has 16 residues. The CDR3 protein is CASSQDQSGSLHEQYV. The CDR3 DNA is TGCGCCAGCAGCCAAGATCAGAGCGGGAGTCTCCACGAGCAGTACGTC.

This chain uses TRBV7-9 with TRBJ2-7; 10 bases align to TRBD2. CDR1 is SEHNR and CDR2 is FQNEAQ in the germline V gene (reference sequence). The CDR3 is 21 amino acids. After removal of 0 bases from V and 3 bases from J, the junction contained 20 bases not matched to a gene. For the CDR3, the DNA is TGTGCCAGCAGCTTAGCGTTCCCGGGAGCCTCGACTAGCGGGTATCTCTACGAGCAGTACTTC. This translates into CASSLAFPGASTSGYLYEQYF.

The DNA for the CDR3 is TGTGCCAGCAGAGCCCTTTTTCTCGCGAACACCGGGGAGCTGTTTTTT. Translating gives CASRALFLANTGELFF. The chain couples TRBV6-2 or TRBV6-3 to TRBJ2-2; no definite D call. The V and J ends lost 6 bases and 0 bases respectively, with 14 bases between them. Germline V gene data show CDR1 as MNHEY and CDR2 as SVGEGT. The CDR3 consists of 16 residues.

This clonotype has only a few counts. V gene TRBV27 combines with J gene TRBJ2-7; D may be TRBD2 (6 bases). V lost 2 bases, J lost 2 bases, and 10 bases lay in between. The germline CDR1 and CDR2 sequences are MNHEY and SMNVEV (reference sequence). The CDR3 has 14 residues. This CDR3 is CASSLRAGPYEQYV. CDR3 in DNA: TGTGCCAGCAGTTTACGGGCGGGACCCTACGAGCAGTACGTC.

This clonotype was seen a handful of times. The rearrangement joins TRBV27 to TRBJ2-2, with D possibly TRBD2 on 6 matching bases. Germline V gives CDR1 MNHEY, CDR2 SMNVEV (reference sequence). Trimming left V 8 bases short and J 3 bases short, with 16 bases between. The CDR3 is 15 amino acids. For the CDR3, the DNA is TGTGCCAGCCGACGACGGGAGAGTCACACCGGGGAGCTGTTTTTT. Protein: CASRRRESHTGELFF.

This clonotype was seen a handful of times. The genes are TRBV29-1 and TRBJ1-2, with D possibly TRBD1 on 5 matching bases. Germline assignment: CDR1 SQVTM and CDR2 ANQGSEA. The CDR3 contains 16 residues. Trimming took off 0 bases at V and 3 bases at J, with 17 bases between the two ends. The CDR3 DNA is TGCAGCGTTGAAGATCTAATGACCGGGGGTGACTATGGCTACACCTTC. Translated: CSVEDLMTGGDYGYTF.

The V gene is TRBV4-2, the J gene TRBJ2-2; D may be TRBD2 (6 bases). CDR3 size: 16 residues. Trimming shortened V by 4 bases and J by 0 bases, and 12 bases separated the two germline ends. Germline V gene data show CDR1 as LGHNA and CDR2 as YNFKEQ. CDR3 region: CASSLSGRTNTGELFF. The CDR3 DNA sequence: TGTGCCAGCAGCCTTTCAGGGAGGACGAACACCGGGGAGCTGTTTTTT.

About this clonotype: This may come from a read error, since a much larger clone is one base off. V is TRBV6-8 and J is TRBJ2-1, with TRBD2 matching 14 bases. V dropped 11 bases and J dropped 1; count of bases not matched to a gene: 19. The CDR3 is made up of 20 amino acids. Germline CDR1 is MNHGY and CDR2 is SAAAGT. CDR3 protein: CAAGTSGRGFVVESYNEQFF. CDR3 DNA sequence: TGTGCCGCCGGGACTAGCGGGAGAGGCTTCGTAGTGGAATCCTACAATGAGCAGTTCTTC.

This clonotype was picked up a small number of times. The gene calls are TRBV30 and TRBJ1-5; D remains ambiguous. Trimming took off 3 bases at V and 6 bases at J, with 12 bases between the two ends. This CDR3 has 13 amino acids. CDR1 and CDR2 (germline): GTSNPN, SVGIG (reference sequence). For the CDR3, the DNA is TGTGCCTGGAGCACCATCGGCGGTCAGCCCCAGCATTTT. Translated, it gives CAWSTIGGQPQHF.